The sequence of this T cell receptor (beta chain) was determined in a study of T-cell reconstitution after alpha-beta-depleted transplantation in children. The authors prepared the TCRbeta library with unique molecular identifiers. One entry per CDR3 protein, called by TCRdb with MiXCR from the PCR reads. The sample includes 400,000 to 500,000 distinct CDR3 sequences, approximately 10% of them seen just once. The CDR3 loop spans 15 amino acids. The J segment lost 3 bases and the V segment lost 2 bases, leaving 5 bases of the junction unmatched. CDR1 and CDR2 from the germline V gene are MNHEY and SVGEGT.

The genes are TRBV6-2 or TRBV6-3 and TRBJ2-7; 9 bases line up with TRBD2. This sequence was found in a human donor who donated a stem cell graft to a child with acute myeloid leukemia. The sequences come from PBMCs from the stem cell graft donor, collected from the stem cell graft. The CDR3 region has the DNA TGTGCCAGCAGTTACAAGACTAGCGGCCACTACGAGCAGTACTTC. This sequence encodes CASSYKTSGHYEQYF.